One and the same sample provided the 29 T cell receptor beta chains below, sequenced in a study of PD-L1 blockade in urothelial cancer (dated by TCRdb to about 2017). The library relied on the immunoSEQ multiplex PCR assay. What TCRdb holds here is the immuneACCESS table cut down to in-frame rearrangements. Part of the clones is not present; checked against another copy, under half of the missing clones reflect an unresolved V gene, and the others are unexplained. This sample lists fewer than 50,000 clones; 75% to 95% were detected once. Approximately 8% of the sample belongs to the ten largest clones. The source was PBMCs, collected around atezolizumab (anti-PD-L1) treatment. Receptors were obtained from a man aged 70 or older with urothelial cancer.

This chain links TRBV14 with TRBJ2-2, with D maybe TRBD1 (5 bases). The V end lost 3 bases, the J end lost 6 bases, and 8 bases lay between the germline ends. This CDR3 comprises 13 residues. Looked up from germline, CDR1 is SGHDN and CDR2 is FVKESK. In DNA form, the CDR3 reads TGTGCCAGCAGCCAGTTGGGGCCCGGGGAGCTGTTTTTT. Protein product: CASSQLGPGELFF. The whole variable domain, remainder taken from reference TRBV14 and TRBJ2-2, is EAGVTQFPSHSVIEKGQTVTLRCDPISGHDNLYWYRRVMGKEIKFLLHFVKESKQDESGMPNNRFLAERTGGTYSTLKVQPAELEDSGVYFCASSQLGPGELFFGEGSRLTVL.

V usage is TRBV11-2 and J usage is TRBJ1-1; 7 bases are shared with TRBD1. Germline CDR1 SGHAT, CDR2 FQNNGV. CDR3 length equals 14 residues. V was pared by 2 bases and J by 4 bases, with 4 bases of the junction left unmatched. The CDR3 is CASSLQSGGTEAFF. The CDR3 coding sequence is TGTGCCAGCAGCTTACAGTCAGGGGGCACTGAAGCTTTCTTT.

The rearrangement joins TRBV1 to TRBJ1-5. TRBV1 is designated a pseudogene. There are 18 residues in the CDR3. CDR3 nucleotide sequence: TGCACCAGCAGCCAAGATAGGAGGCGCGCGGGGAGCAATCAGCCCCAGCATTTT. As protein: CTSSQDRRRAGSNQPQHF.

This clone was picked up one time. This sample includes further DNA sequences coding for the same CDR3. This chain uses TRBV28 with TRBJ1-1; the D gene is possibly TRBD1 (6 bases). Germline CDR1 and CDR2: MDHEN and SYDVKM. Trimming removed 2 bases at V and 4 bases at J, with 8 bases between. The CDR3 length is 13 residues. In DNA, the CDR3 is TGTGCCAGCAGTTTAGGGGGCGGCACTGAAGCTTTCTTT. This translates into CASSLGGGTEAFF.

The V call is TRBV7-8, the J call TRBJ2-7, with TRBD2 identical over 8 bases. The CDR3 has 13 residues. Germline V gene lookup returns CDR1 SGHVS and CDR2 FQNEAQ. Trimming took 5 bases from V and 3 from J; bases not matched to a gene: 3. The CDR3 loop reads CASSPRGGYEQYF. For the CDR3, the DNA is TGTGCCAGCAGCCCTCGGGGGGGCTACGAGCAGTACTTC.

The chain couples TRBV28 to TRBJ1-1; D gene ambiguous. V lost 2 bases and J 5 bases, leaving 6 bases between the germline ends. Germline V lookup: CDR1 MDHEN, CDR2 SYDVKM. This CDR3 spans 12 amino acids. In DNA, the CDR3 is TGTGCCAGCAGTTTAACCCAGACTGAAGCTTTCTTT. Translating gives CASSLTQTEAFF.

The rearrangement links TRBV2 to TRBJ2-2; 10 bases agree with TRBD1. Germline trimming cut 3 bases from V and 5 bases from J; bases unmatched to any gene: 3. CDR1 is SNHLY and CDR2 is FYNNEI in the germline V gene. This CDR3 has 15 amino acids. The CDR3 coding sequence is TGTGCCAGCAGTGAGGACAGGGGGGGAACCGGGGAGCTGTTTTTT. It translates to CASSEDRGGTGELFF.

The chain has TRBV7-9 and TRBJ1-1, with 9 bases aligning to TRBD1. This CDR3 is 15 amino acids long. V gave up 6 bases and J gave up 0 bases; unmatched junction bases: 5. Per the germline V gene, CDR1 is SEHNR and CDR2 is FQNEAQ (reference sequence). The CDR3 here is CASRPQGAVNTEAFF. The CDR3, as DNA: TGTGCCAGCAGGCCACAGGGGGCCGTGAACACTGAAGCTTTCTTT.

This clone has a single count. The chain combines TRBV5-4 with TRBJ2-5; perhaps TRBD1 as D (6 bases). The V and J ends lost 5 bases and 14 bases respectively, with 19 bases between them. The CDR3 totals 12 residues. Germline lookup yields CDR1 SGHNT and CDR2 YYREEE (reference sequence). The CDR3 here is CASSPDSSHEYF. For the CDR3, the DNA is TGTGCCAGCAGTCCGGACAGTTCCCACGAATACTTC.

This chain links TRBV5-1 with TRBJ2-1; 12 bases line up with TRBD1. J lost 0 bases, V lost 4 bases, and 11 bases had no gene match. The CDR3 consists of 19 residues. CDR1 is SGHRS, CDR2 YFSETQ, per germline. The CDR3 nucleotides are TGCGCCAGCAGCCCCTTGGGACAGGGGGCCCCGAGCTCCTACAATGAGCAGTTCTTC. Translation gives CASSPLGQGAPSSYNEQFF.

The chain's CDR3 is CASILRRGGNSNQPQHF. The CDR3 DNA reads TGTGCCAGCATCCTCAGAAGAGGGGGAAATAGCAATCAGCCCCAGCATTTT. The chain uses TRBV27 and TRBJ1-5; the D gene is possibly TRBD1 (6 bases). V lost 7 bases and J 0 bases, leaving 19 bases between the germline ends. The CDR3 loop spans 17 amino acids. From germline, CDR1 is MNHEY and CDR2 SMNVEV (reference sequence).

The rearrangement uses TRBV6-1 and TRBJ2-7; 7 bases map to TRBD2. Unmatched junction bases numbered 7, after V lost 2 bases and J lost 0 bases. This CDR3 comprises 16 residues. Looked up from germline, CDR1 is MNHNS and CDR2 is SASEGT. CDR3 DNA: TGTGCCAGCAGTGAACTGACTAGCTTCGTCTCCTACGAGCAGTACTTC. It encodes CASSELTSFVSYEQYF.

The chain combines TRBV7-9 with TRBJ1-4, with TRBD1 identical over 7 bases. The CDR3 loop spans 16 amino acids. Trimming took 3 bases from V and 4 from J; bases not matched to a gene: 8. CDR1 is SEHNR and CDR2 is FQNEAQ in the germline V gene (reference sequence). The CDR3, as DNA: TGTGCCAGCAGCTTTGAAGGGACAGCTGATAATGAAAAACTGTTTTTT. It codes for CASSFEGTADNEKLFF.

The genes are TRBV21-1 and TRBJ2-3; the table assigns TRBD1, which was not confirmed against the DNA. TRBV21-1 is assigned pseudogene status. This CDR3 spans 13 amino acids. CDR3 in DNA: TGTGCCAGCAGCAAAGGGGACAGGGATACGCAGTATTTT. It specifies CASSKGDRDTQYF.

The chain employs TRBV19 and TRBJ1-5; TRBD1 aligns across 10 bases. CDR1 is LNHDA and CDR2 is SQIVND in the germline V gene (reference sequence). This CDR3 has 19 residues. The V gene end was trimmed by 7 bases and the J gene end by 0 bases; junction bases not matched to a gene: 15. The CDR3 DNA reads TGTGCCAGTAAACTGCAGGGGACAGGGGATCACTATAGCAATCAGCCCCAGCATTTT. This translates into CASKLQGTGDHYSNQPQHF.

The chain links TRBV27 to TRBJ2-7; 10 bases align to TRBD1. CDR1 is MNHEY, CDR2 SMNVEV, per germline (reference sequence). V trimming: 7 bases; J trimming: 3 bases; junction bases outside the gene matches: 12. There are 16 residues in the CDR3. CDR3 DNA sequence: TGTGCCAGCACCCCATTCCCGGGGACAGGGGTCTACGAGCAGTACTTC. Translation gives CASTPFPGTGVYEQYF.

The genes are TRBV30 and TRBJ2-1, with a tentative D call TRBD2 (6 bases). Germline V lookup: CDR1 GTSNPN, CDR2 SVGIG (reference sequence). Trimming shortened V by 3 bases and J by 6 bases, and 15 bases separated the two germline ends. The CDR3 consists of 14 residues. The CDR3 sequence is CAWSWGGLRNEQFF. The DNA for the CDR3 is TGTGCCTGGAGCTGGGGAGGATTACGCAATGAGCAGTTCTTC. The whole variable domain, remainder taken from reference TRBV30 and TRBJ2-1, is SQTIHQWPATLVQPVGSPLSLECTVEGTSNPNLYWYRQAAGRGLQLLFYSVGIGQISSEVPQNLSASRPQDRQFILSSKKLLLSDSGFYLCAWSWGGLRNEQFFGPGTRLTVL.

This rearrangement joins TRBV28 to TRBJ2-7; 7 bases match TRBD2. Germline loops: CDR1 MDHEN, CDR2 SYDVKM. Unmatched junction bases numbered 0, after V lost 2 bases and J lost 2 bases. This CDR3 comprises 13 residues. This CDR3 reads CASSLLAAYEQYF. The CDR3 DNA is TGTGCCAGCAGTTTACTAGCGGCCTACGAGCAGTACTTC.

This chain links TRBV29-1 with TRBJ2-1, with TRBD2 matching over 14 bases. Germline CDR1 SQVTM, CDR2 ANQGSEA. Trimming at V came to 2 bases and at J to 7 bases, leaving 10 bases not matched to a gene. CDR3 length: 17 residues. CDR3 DNA: TGCAGCGTTGAAAAGGGACTAGCGGGAGAGACCTTGAATGAGCAGTTCTTC. Protein product: CSVEKGLAGETLNEQFF.

This chain links TRBV5-4 with TRBJ1-1, with TRBD1 identical over 8 bases. The CDR3 loop spans 16 amino acids. With 4 bases clipped from V and 3 bases from J, the junction kept 11 bases outside the gene matches. CDR1 SGHNT and CDR2 YYREEE come from the germline V gene (reference sequence). CDR3 in amino acids: CASSPSGQGGYTEAFF. The CDR3 bases are TGTGCCAGCAGCCCAAGCGGACAGGGTGGGTACACTGAAGCTTTCTTT.

This clone has only a few counts. The V and J genes are TRBV4-2 and TRBJ2-7; tentative D call: TRBD2 (5 bases). Trimming took 0 bases from V and 7 from J, leaving 13 bases between them. CDR3 length equals 14 residues. CDR1 is LGHNA and CDR2 is YNFKEQ in the germline V gene. The CDR3, as DNA: TGTGCCAGCAGCCAAGATGCCATCGGAGGAGAGCAGTACTTC. Translated: CASSQDAIGGEQYF.

This chain uses TRBV5-1 with TRBJ2-3; 13 nucleotides align to TRBD2. Looked up from germline, CDR1 is SGHRS and CDR2 is YFSETQ. Trimming at V came to 3 bases and at J to 0 bases, leaving 7 bases not matched to a gene. The CDR3 sequence is 18 residues long. For the CDR3, the DNA is TGCGCCAGCAGCTCGGGACTAGCGGGGCGTTCTAGCACAGATACGCAGTATTTT. Residues: CASSSGLAGRSSTDTQYF.

This rearrangement joins TRBV7-9 to TRBJ2-7, with TRBD2 matching 9 bases. J was trimmed by 5 bases and V by 0 bases; bases with no gene match: 8. CDR1 is SEHNR, CDR2 FQNEAQ, per germline (reference sequence). This CDR3 contains 16 residues. The CDR3 protein is CASSLALGLAGNEQYF. The CDR3 DNA reads as TGTGCCAGCAGCTTAGCGCTCGGGCTAGCGGGAAACGAGCAGTACTTC.

The V gene is TRBV27, the J gene TRBJ1-4; unclear D gene. CDR1 MNHEY and CDR2 SMNVEV come from the germline V gene (reference sequence). The CDR3 covers 14 residues. The V end lost 8 bases, the J end lost 6 bases, and 16 bases lay between the germline ends. DNA of the CDR3: TGTGCCAGCCGGCCGCTTTCACTAGATGAAAAACTGTTTTTT. Translating gives CASRPLSLDEKLFF.

On this clone itself: A read error may produce the germline difference seen at one junction end. The CDR3 reads CASSSLAMGEQLF. The CDR3 DNA is TGTGCCAGCAGCTCACTAGCGATGGGTGAGCAGCTCTTC. The V call is TRBV7-8, the J call TRBJ2-1; TRBD2 aligns across 7 bases. This CDR3 has 13 amino acids. Germline CDR1 is SGHVS and CDR2 is FQNEAQ.

This chain links TRBV28 with TRBJ2-2; 13 nucleotides match TRBD2. CDR3 length: 20 residues. Trimming cost V 7 bases and J 2 bases; bases outside gene matches: 16. Germline CDR1 reads MDHEN; CDR2 reads SYDVKM. CDR3 sequence (DNA): TGTGCCAGCACTAAGGCCGATCGGACTAGCGGGAGAAAAAACACCGGGGAGCTGTTTTTT. Its protein product is CASTKADRTSGRKNTGELFF.

The J gene is TRBJ1-5, the V gene TRBV19; TRBD1 matches at 8 bases. Unmatched junction bases numbered 6, after V lost 5 bases and J lost 0 bases. The CDR3 is 16 residues long. CDR1 and CDR2 (germline): LNHDA, SQIVND (reference sequence). The CDR3 here is CASSQQGAGSNQPQHF. In DNA form, the CDR3 reads TGTGCCAGTAGTCAGCAGGGGGCGGGTAGCAATCAGCCCCAGCATTTT. Variable domain in full (rest from reference TRBV19 and TRBJ1-5): DGGITQSPKYLFRKEGQNVTLSCEQNLNHDAMYWYRQDPGQGLRLIYYSQIVNDFQKGDIAEGYSVSREKKESFPLTVTSAQKNPTAFYLCASSQQGAGSNQPQHFGDGTRLSIL.

The chain recombines TRBV15 with TRBJ1-1; no reliable D call. Trimming removed 0 bases from V and 6 bases from J, with 14 bases in between. The V gene's germline CDR1 is LNHNV and CDR2 YYDKDF (reference sequence). This CDR3 region has 15 residues. The CDR3 is CATSRERFLTPEAFF. The CDR3 DNA reads as TGTGCCACCAGCAGAGAGCGGTTTCTTACTCCTGAAGCTTTCTTT.

This clone was detected a few times. The genes are TRBV9 and TRBJ2-2; D gene uncertain. This CDR3 contains 16 residues. V was trimmed by 2 bases and J by 0 bases, leaving 11 bases between them. CDR1 and CDR2 (germline): SGDLS, YYNGEE. CDR3 coding DNA: TGTGCCAGCAGCGTCGGAGTGAACCCGAACACCGGGGAGCTGTTTTTT. Its translation: CASSVGVNPNTGELFF.